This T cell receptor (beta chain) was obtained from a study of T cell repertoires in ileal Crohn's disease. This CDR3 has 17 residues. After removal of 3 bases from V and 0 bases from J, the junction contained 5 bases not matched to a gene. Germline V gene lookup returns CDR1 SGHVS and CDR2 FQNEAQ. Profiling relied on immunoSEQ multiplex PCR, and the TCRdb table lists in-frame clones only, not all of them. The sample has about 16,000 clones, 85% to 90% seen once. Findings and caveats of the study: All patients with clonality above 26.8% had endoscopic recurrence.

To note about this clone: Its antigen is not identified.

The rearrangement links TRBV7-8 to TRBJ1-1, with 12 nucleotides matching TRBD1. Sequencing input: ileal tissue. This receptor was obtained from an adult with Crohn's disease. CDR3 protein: CASSFPGQGALNTEAFF. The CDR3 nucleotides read TGTGCCAGCAGCTTCCCGGGACAGGGGGCCTTGAACACTGAAGCTTTCTTT.